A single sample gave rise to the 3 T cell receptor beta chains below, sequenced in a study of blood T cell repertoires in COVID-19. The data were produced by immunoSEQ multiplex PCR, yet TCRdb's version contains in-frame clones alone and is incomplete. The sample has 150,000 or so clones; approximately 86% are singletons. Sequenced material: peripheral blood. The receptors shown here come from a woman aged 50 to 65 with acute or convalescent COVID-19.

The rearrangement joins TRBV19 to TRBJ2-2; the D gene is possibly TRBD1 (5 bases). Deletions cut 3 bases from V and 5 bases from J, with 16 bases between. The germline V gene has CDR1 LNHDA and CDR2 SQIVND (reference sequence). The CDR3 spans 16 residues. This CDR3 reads CASSILGRVVTGELFF. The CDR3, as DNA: TGTGCCAGTAGTATCCTTGGCAGGGTGGTAACCGGGGAGCTGTTTTTT. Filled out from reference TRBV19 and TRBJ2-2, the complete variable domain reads DGGITQSPKYLFRKEGQNVTLSCEQNLNHDAMYWYRQDPGQGLRLIYYSQIVNDFQKGDIAEGYSVSREKKESFPLTVTSAQKNPTAFYLCASSILGRVVTGELFFGEGSRLTVL.

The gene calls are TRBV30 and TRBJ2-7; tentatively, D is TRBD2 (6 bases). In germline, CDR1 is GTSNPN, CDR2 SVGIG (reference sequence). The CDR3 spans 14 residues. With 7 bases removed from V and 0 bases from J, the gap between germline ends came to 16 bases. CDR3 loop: CASQQGRSSYEQYF. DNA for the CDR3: TGTGCCTCCCAGCAAGGGAGGAGCTCCTACGAGCAGTACTTC.

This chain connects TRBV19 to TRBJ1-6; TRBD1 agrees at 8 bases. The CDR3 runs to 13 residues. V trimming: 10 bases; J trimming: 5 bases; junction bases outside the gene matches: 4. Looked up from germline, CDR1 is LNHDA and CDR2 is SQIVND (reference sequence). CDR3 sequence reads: CATEDRDNSPLHF. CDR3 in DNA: TGTGCCACCGAGGACAGGGATAATTCACCCCTCCACTTT.